The subject of this entry is one T cell receptor (beta chain). What it recognizes is unknown. Some clones are missing from TCRdb's copy, which holds only in-frame ones; the method was immunoSEQ multiplex PCR. The sample records 1.6 million or so clones, around 97% being singletons. A split of CD4+ cells into CD45RA+ naive and CD45RA-negative memory subsets was performed. The data derive from a study of shared clonotypes between healthy human individuals. The study's findings and limits: Naive subsets tended to show greater estimated richness than memory subsets. Clonotype sharing among donors was thought likely to change with sequencing depth.

Trimming cost V 5 bases and J 7 bases, with 12 bases left between them. CDR1 and CDR2 from the germline V gene are SGHVS and FQNEAQ. The CDR3 sequence is 13 residues long. Sequences were obtained from naive CD4+ T cells sorted from blood. The subset is: CD45RA+ positively selected. This clonotype was sampled from a man aged 30-40 years in good health. The chain carries TRBV7-8 and TRBJ2-1; the D gene is possibly TRBD2 (6 bases). In DNA, the CDR3 is TGTGCCAGCAGCCCGCTAGCGTGGAATGAGCAGTTCTTC. Translation: CASSPLAWNEQFF.